The T cell receptor beta chain described here comes from a study of cytomegalovirus exposure and HLA in healthy donors. Regarding the study as a whole: A subsequent analysis found that TCR clusters from the first cohort also tended to co-occur in the approximately 130 validation repertoires, with around 94% of cluster scores above 0. Investigators reported more than 150 TCR beta chains as tied to cytomegalovirus. Reports credit the classifier with highly specific, highly sensitive diagnosis of cytomegalovirus status.

The validation cohort, a group of around 130 subjects, included the donors and was separate from the roughly 670-subject first cohort. The data were produced by immunoSEQ multiplex PCR, yet TCRdb's version contains in-frame clones alone and is incomplete. The repertoire holds approximately 65,000 clones, 94% seen once, with roughly 0.94% in the top ten. Turning to this clone: Its antigen is still unknown.

This CDR3 is 15 amino acids long. Germline V lookup: CDR1 SQVTM, CDR2 ANQGSEA. Germline trimming cut 6 bases from V and 3 bases from J; bases unmatched to any gene: 7. The chain uses TRBV29-1 and TRBJ2-7; 14 bases are a match to TRBD2. Sequencing was carried out using PBMCs. This clonotype originated in a woman aged 18-35 years in good health and CMV-seronegative. The CDR3 here is CSVGTSGRGGYEQYF. In DNA form, the CDR3 reads TGCAGCGTCGGGACTAGCGGGAGAGGTGGCTACGAGCAGTACTTC.